This T cell receptor beta chain was found in a study of blood T cell repertoires in COVID-19. Original data processing: Amplification with reference gene primers provided the estimates of nucleated cell counts. Repertoires were generated with immunoSEQ multiplex PCR, while TCRdb's copy carries only in-frame clones and drops some. The D gene and trimming were derived from the DNA, and the V and J assignments and clone size from that table. The table records roughly 250,000 clones, around nine tenths of them present only once. Germline V CDR1 and CDR2: SEHNR, FQNEAQ (reference sequence). V was pared by 5 bases and J by 1 base, with 6 bases of the junction left unmatched. The CDR3 loop spans 15 amino acids. Ages ranged from about 18 to 89 years, with residence in about two dozen US areas. Participants reported their clinical history, and cohort assignment relied on those reports.

The chain carries TRBV7-9 and TRBJ2-3, with 7 bases matching TRBD2. The TCR sequence derives from a woman between 45 and 60 years old who had recovered from COVID-19. The source material was PBMCs or T cells enriched from blood (not recorded which). CDR3 sequence reads: CASSKLASGTDTQYF. Written as DNA, the CDR3 is TGTGCCAGCAGCAAACTAGCGTCAGGCACAGATACGCAGTATTTT.